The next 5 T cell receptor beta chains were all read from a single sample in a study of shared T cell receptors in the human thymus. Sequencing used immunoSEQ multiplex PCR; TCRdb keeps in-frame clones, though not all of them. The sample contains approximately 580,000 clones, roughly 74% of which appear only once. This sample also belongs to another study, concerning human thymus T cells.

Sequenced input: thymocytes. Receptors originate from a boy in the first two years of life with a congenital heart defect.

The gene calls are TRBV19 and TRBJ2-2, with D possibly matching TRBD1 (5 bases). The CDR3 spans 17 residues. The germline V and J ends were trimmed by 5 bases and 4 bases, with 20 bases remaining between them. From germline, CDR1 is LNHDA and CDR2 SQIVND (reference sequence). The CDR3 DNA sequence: TGTGCCAGTAGTGTCTCCCTACAGGACCTAAGCACCGGGGAGCTGTTTTTT. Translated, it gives CASSVSLQDLSTGELFF.

CDR3 in amino acids: CASSLEKISGRAYEQYF. In nucleotides, the CDR3 is TGTGCCAGCAGCTTAGAAAAGATTAGCGGGAGAGCCTACGAGCAGTACTTC. J is TRBJ2-7 and V is TRBV7-6, with 9 nucleotides matching TRBD2. The CDR3 contains 17 residues. The trim removed 1 base at V and 2 bases at J, leaving 9 bases unmatched. Germline V gene data show CDR1 as SGHVS and CDR2 as FNYEAQ.

The CDR3 reads CASSGEGVYGYTF. As DNA, the CDR3 is TGTGCCAGCAGCGGGGAGGGGGTTTATGGCTACACCTTC. This sequence joins TRBV6-4 and TRBJ1-2; TRBD1 might be the D (6 bases). The CDR3 runs to 13 residues. The ends were cut back, 6 bases at V and 5 bases at J, with 13 bases in the middle. The germline gives CDR1 MRHNA, CDR2 SNTAGT.

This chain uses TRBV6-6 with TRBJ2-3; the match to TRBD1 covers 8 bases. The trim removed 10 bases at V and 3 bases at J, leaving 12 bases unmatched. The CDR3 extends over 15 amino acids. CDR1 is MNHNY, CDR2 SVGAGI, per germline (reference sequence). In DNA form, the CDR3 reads TGTGCCACCAAACTTGTGGGACAGGTGACAGATACGCAGTATTTT. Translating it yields CATKLVGQVTDTQYF.

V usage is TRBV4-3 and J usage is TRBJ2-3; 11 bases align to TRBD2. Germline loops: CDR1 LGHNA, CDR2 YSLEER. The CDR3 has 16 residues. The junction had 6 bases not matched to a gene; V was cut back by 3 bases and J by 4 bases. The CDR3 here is CASSHMTSGTSDTQYF. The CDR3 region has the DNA TGCGCCAGCAGCCATATGACTAGCGGGACCTCAGATACGCAGTATTTT.